The rows below give T cell receptor beta chains drawn from one sample of a study of blood T cell repertoires in COVID-19. Sequencing used immunoSEQ multiplex PCR; TCRdb keeps in-frame clones, though not all of them. In the table there are a few hundred thousand clones, around 89% of which are singletons. The sample consisted of peripheral blood. The receptors stem from a woman aged 45-59 years with active or convalescent COVID-19. CDR3s include the opening cysteine and the closing phenylalanine or tryptophan. A D gene is named only where the DNA matches it firmly. The size field is filled for only some rows; it gives once, few, many or a size class.

D gene,J gene,clone size,V gene,CDR3 DNA,CDR3 protein
TRBD1,TRBJ1-5,NA,TRBV19,TGTGCCAGTAGCCTCGGACAGGTCCATAGCAATCAGCCCCAGCATTTT,CASSLGQVHSNQPQHF
TRBD1,TRBJ2-2,NA,TRBV27,TGTGCCAGCAGTTTCGGGACAGGGTACACCGGGGAGCTGTTTTTT,CASSFGTGYTGELFF
TRBD1,TRBJ1-2,NA,TRBV27,TGTGCCAGCAGTTCGCCCTGGGACAGAGCTAACTATGGCTACACCTTC,CASSSPWDRANYGYTF
TRBD2,TRBJ2-1,NA,TRBV5-8,TGTGCCAGCAAGGGTAGCGGGAGCCCTCTAGTTTCCAATGAGCAGTTCTTC,CASKGSGSPLVSNEQFF
TRBD1,TRBJ2-2,NA,TRBV29-1,TGCAGCGTGGTGGGACAGGGAGGCGGGGAGCTGTTTTTT,CSVVGQGGGELFF
NA,TRBJ2-1,NA,TRBV18,TGTGCCAGCTCACCAAGCGGAGGGGTCGGTAATGAGCAGTTCTTC,CASSPSGGVGNEQFF
TRBD1,TRBJ1-3,few,TRBV11-2,TGTGCCAGCAGCTTAGTCAGGGGGGTTCCTGGAAACACCATATATTTT,CASSLVRGVPGNTIYF
NA,TRBJ1-1,NA,TRBV11-2,TGTGCCAGCAGCTTGGGACAGAACACTGAAGCTTTCTTT,CASSLGQNTEAFF
NA,TRBJ1-4,NA,TRBV4-3,TGCGCCAGCAGCCAAGCCGGGGAGGGTGAAAAACTGTTTTTT,CASSQAGEGEKLFF
TRBD2,TRBJ2-5,NA,TRBV27,TGTGCCAGCAGTCCTGCTAGCGGGAGCTGGGAGACCCAGTACTTC,CASSPASGSWETQYF
TRBD2,TRBJ2-1,NA,TRBV5-1,TGCGCCAGCAGCTTGTCTTACCTAGCGGATAATGAGCAGTTCTTC,CASSLSYLADNEQFF
TRBD2,TRBJ2-7,NA,TRBV5-1,TGCGCCAGCAGCTTGGGGCTAGCGGGAGAAGGCGAGCAGTACTTC,CASSLGLAGEGEQYF
NA,TRBJ1-2,NA,TRBV18,TGTGCCAGCTCACACAAGACAGAGTTTAGCGGCTACACCTTC,CASSHKTEFSGYTF
TRBD2,TRBJ2-2,NA,TRBV14,TGTGCCAGCAGCCAGCAGTCCGGGACTAGCCCCGGGGAGCTGTTTTTT,CASSQQSGTSPGELFF
TRBD1,TRBJ1-2,NA,TRBV6-5,TGTGCCAGCAGTTATCTGGGACAGGGGGCGTATGGCTACACCTTC,CASSYLGQGAYGYTF
NA,TRBJ1-2,NA,TRBV25-1,TGTGCCAGCAGTGAATCCCTATACAGGCGGGGTGGCTACACCTTC,CASSESLYRRGGYTF
NA,TRBJ2-7,NA,TRBV27,TGTGCCAGCAGTGACAATTCTATACTGTACTTC,CASSDNSILYF
NA,TRBJ1-1,once,TRBV5-1,TGCGCCAGCAGCTTGGGGGACACAGAAGCTTTCTTT,CASSLGDTEAFF
NA,TRBJ1-1,NA,TRBV11-2,TGTGCCAGCAGCTTAGGATCAGGAGGCGGCACTGAAGCTTTCTTT,CASSLGSGGGTEAFF
TRBD1,TRBJ2-7,NA,TRBV7-8,TGTGCCAGCAGCTTAGGAATGCAGGGGGCTGGGTACGAGCAGTACTTC,CASSLGMQGAGYEQYF
NA,TRBJ2-3,NA,TRBV7-3,TGTGCCAGCAGCTCCACCCGAGAAGATACGCAGTATTTT,CASSSTREDTQYF
NA,TRBJ2-1,once,TRBV27,TGTGCCAGCATCGTCTTCGGCTCCTACAATGAGCAGTTCTTC,CASIVFGSYNEQFF
NA,TRBJ2-7,NA,TRBV19,TGTGCCAGTAGTTCGGAGATTGCCTACGAGCAGTACTTC,CASSSEIAYEQYF
NA,TRBJ1-2,NA,TRBV6-5,TGTGCCAGCAGTTACCGGTCGGGGTGGTATGGCTACACCTTC,CASSYRSGWYGYTF
TRBD1,TRBJ2-2,NA,TRBV7-2,TGTGCCAGCAGCTTAAGACCGGGACAGGGGGTCCCCGGGGAGCTGTTTTTT,CASSLRPGQGVPGELFF
TRBD1,TRBJ1-3,few,TRBV6-6,TGTGCCAGCAGTCCGGACAGGGGCCGAAACACCATATATTTT,CASSPDRGRNTIYF
NA,TRBJ2-3,NA,TRBV5-4,TGTGCCAGCAGCGGTAAGGGGTCAGATACGCAGTATTTT,CASSGKGSDTQYF
NA,TRBJ1-2,NA,TRBV2,TGTGCCAGCAGTCGGGTGCCGGCTAACTATGGCTACACCTTC,CASSRVPANYGYTF
NA,TRBJ2-1,NA,TRBV27,TGTGCCAGCTGGAACGGGTACAATGAGCAGTTCTTC,CASWNGYNEQFF
TRBD1,TRBJ2-7,NA,TRBV3-1/TRBV3-2,TGTGCCAGCAGCCTACAGGGGGTTGTCTACGAGCAGTACTTC,CASSLQGVVYEQYF
TRBD1,TRBJ2-7,NA,TRBV6-5,TGTGCCACCCACAGGGGGAGGACCTACGAGCAGTACTTC,CATHRGRTYEQYF
NA,TRBJ1-1,NA,TRBV27,TGTGCCAGCAGTTTGACTTTTGACCAGGGGTCGAGTGAAGCTTTCTTT,CASSLTFDQGSSEAFF
NA,TRBJ2-2,NA,TRBV4-1,TGCGCCAGCAGCCAAGTTGACGGGGACACCGGGGAGCTGTTTTTT,CASSQVDGDTGELFF
NA,TRBJ1-2,few,TRBV14,TGTGCCAGCAGCCAAGATAACAGGGTGGAAGGCTACACCTTC,CASSQDNRVEGYTF
NA,TRBJ1-1,NA,TRBV6-5,TGTGCCAGCAGGACAGGGAACACTGAAGCTTTCTTT,CASRTGNTEAFF
TRBD2,TRBJ2-7,once,TRBV3-1/TRBV3-2,TGTGCCAGCAGCCAAGGACTAGCCGGGGGGGAGCAGTACTTC,CASSQGLAGGEQYF
NA,TRBJ2-2,few,TRBV30,TGTGCCTGGAGTACCTTTAGCGGCACCACCGGGGAGCTGTTTTTT,CAWSTFSGTTGELFF
NA,TRBJ1-1,once,TRBV27,TGTGCCAGCAGTTTATCGAACTTCCAGAACACTGAAGCTTTCTTT,CASSLSNFQNTEAFF
NA,TRBJ1-2,NA,TRBV4-1,TGCGCCAGCAGCCAAGTCGGCGGAGTCTATGGCTACACCTTC,CASSQVGGVYGYTF